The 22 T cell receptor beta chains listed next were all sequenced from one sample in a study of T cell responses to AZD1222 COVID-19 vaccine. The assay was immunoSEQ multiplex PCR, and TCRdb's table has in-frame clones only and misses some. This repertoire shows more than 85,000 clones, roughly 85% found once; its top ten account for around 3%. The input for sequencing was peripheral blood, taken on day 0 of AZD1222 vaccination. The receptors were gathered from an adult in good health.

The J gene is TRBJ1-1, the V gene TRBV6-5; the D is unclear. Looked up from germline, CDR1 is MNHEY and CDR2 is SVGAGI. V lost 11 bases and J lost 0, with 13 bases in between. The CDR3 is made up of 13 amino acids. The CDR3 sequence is CASKAGMNTEAFF. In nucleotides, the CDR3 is TGTGCCTCAAAGGCGGGGATGAACACTGAAGCTTTCTTT.

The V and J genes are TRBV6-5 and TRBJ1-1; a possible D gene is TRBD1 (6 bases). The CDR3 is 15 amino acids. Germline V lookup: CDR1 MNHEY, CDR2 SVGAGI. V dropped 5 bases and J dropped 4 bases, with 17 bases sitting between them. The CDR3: CASSRVGGGSTEAFF. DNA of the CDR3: TGTGCCAGCAGTCGGGTCGGGGGGGGCAGCACTGAAGCTTTCTTT.

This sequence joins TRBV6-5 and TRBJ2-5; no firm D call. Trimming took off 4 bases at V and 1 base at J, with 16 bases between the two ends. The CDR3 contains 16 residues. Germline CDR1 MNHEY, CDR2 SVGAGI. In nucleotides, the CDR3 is TGTGCCAGCAGTTCAGGCCGGGCAGGACCCCAAGAGACCCAGTACTTC. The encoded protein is CASSSGRAGPQETQYF.

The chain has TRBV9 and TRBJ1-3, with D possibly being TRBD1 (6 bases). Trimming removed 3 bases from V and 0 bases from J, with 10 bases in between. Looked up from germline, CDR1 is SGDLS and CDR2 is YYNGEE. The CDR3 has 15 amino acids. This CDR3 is CASSDTGSSGNTIYF. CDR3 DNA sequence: TGTGCCAGCAGCGACACAGGGTCCTCTGGAAACACCATATATTTT.

CDR3 loop: CASRPPSGGYYEQYF. The CDR3, as DNA: TGTGCCAGCAGACCCCCTTCGGGGGGGTACTACGAGCAGTACTTC. The V gene is TRBV28, the J gene TRBJ2-7, with TRBD2 identical over 8 bases. Germline-derived CDR1 and CDR2 are MDHEN and SYDVKM. V was pared by 6 bases and J by 3 bases, with 10 bases of the junction left unmatched. CDR3 length: 15 amino acids. Supplemented by reference TRBV28 and TRBJ2-7, the full variable domain reads DVKVTQSSRYLVKRTGEKVFLECVQDMDHENMFWYRQDPGLGLRLIYFSYDVKMKEKGDIPEGYSVSREKKERFSLILESASTNQTSMYLCASRPPSGGYYEQYFGPGTRLTVT.

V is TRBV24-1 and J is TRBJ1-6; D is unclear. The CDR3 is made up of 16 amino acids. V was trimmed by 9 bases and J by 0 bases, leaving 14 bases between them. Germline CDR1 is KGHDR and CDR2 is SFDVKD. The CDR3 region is CATRLELSSYNSPLHF. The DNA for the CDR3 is TGTGCCACCCGTCTCGAACTGAGCTCCTATAATTCACCCCTCCACTTT.

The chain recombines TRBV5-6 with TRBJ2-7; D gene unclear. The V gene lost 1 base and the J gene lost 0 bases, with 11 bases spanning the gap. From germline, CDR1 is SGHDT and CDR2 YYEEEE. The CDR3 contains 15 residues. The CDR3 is CASSLSPDSSYEQYF. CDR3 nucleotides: TGTGCCAGCAGCTTGTCGCCGGATAGCTCCTACGAGCAGTACTTC.

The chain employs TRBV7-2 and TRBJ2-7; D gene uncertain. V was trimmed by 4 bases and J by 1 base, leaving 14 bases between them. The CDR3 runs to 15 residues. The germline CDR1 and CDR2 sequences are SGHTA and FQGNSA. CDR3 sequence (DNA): TGTGCCAGCAGCTCTACCGGGTCAATATCCTACGAGCAGTACTTC. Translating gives CASSSTGSISYEQYF.

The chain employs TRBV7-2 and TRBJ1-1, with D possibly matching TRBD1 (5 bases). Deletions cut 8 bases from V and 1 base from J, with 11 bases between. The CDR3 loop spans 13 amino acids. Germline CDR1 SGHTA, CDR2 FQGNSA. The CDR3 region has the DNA TGTGCCAGCGGACAACTGAGGAACACTGAAGCTTTCTTT. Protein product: CASGQLRNTEAFF. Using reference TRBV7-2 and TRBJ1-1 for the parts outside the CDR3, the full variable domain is GAGVSQSPSNKVTEKGKDVELRCDPISGHTALYWYRQSLGQGLEFLIYFQGNSAPDKSGLPSDRFSAERTGGSVSTLTIQRTQQEDSAVYLCASGQLRNTEAFFGQGTRLTVV.

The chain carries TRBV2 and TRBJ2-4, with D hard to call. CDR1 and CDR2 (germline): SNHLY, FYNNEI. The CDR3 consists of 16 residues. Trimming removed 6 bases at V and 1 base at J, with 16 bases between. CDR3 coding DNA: TGTGCCAGCAGGGGAATAGGGTCGGTGGCCAAAAACATTCAGTACTTC. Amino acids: CASRGIGSVAKNIQYF. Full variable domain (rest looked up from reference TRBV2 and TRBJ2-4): EPEVTQTPSHQVTQMGQEVILRCVPISNHLYFYWYRQILGQKVEFLVSFYNNEISEKSEIFDDQFSVERPDGSNFTLKIRSTKLEDSAMYFCASRGIGSVAKNIQYFGAGTRLSVL.

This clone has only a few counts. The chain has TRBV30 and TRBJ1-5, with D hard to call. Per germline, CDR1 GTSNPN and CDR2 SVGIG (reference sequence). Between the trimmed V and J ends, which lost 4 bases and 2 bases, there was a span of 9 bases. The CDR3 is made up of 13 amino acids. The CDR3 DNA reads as TGTGCCTGGACGGCGGGAGGCAATCAGCCCCAGCATTTT. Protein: CAWTAGGNQPQHF.

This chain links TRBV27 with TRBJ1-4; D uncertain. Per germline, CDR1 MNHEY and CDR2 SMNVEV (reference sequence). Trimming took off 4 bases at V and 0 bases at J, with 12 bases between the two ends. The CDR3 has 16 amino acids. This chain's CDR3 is CASSWGLSSTNEKLFF. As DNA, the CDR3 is TGTGCCAGCAGTTGGGGATTGTCCTCAACTAATGAAAAACTGTTTTTT.

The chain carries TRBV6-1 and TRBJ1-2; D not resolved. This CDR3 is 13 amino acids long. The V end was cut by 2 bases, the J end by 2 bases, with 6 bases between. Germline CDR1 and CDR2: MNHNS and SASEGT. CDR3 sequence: CASSESGNYGYTF. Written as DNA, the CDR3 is TGTGCCAGCAGTGAATCGGGAAACTATGGCTACACCTTC.

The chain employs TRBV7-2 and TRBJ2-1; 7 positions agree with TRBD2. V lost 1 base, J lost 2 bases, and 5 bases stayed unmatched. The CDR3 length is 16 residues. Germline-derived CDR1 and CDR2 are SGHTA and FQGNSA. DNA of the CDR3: TGTGCCAGCAGCTTAGGCGGCGGGGGTCCCTACAATGAGCAGTTCTTC. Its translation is CASSLGGGGPYNEQFF.

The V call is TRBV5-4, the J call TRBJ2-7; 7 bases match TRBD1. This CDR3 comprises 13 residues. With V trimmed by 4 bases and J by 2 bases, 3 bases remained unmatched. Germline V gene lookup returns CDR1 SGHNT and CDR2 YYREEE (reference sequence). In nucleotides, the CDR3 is TGTGCCAGCAGCGTGGACAGGACCTACGAGCAGTACTTC. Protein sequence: CASSVDRTYEQYF.

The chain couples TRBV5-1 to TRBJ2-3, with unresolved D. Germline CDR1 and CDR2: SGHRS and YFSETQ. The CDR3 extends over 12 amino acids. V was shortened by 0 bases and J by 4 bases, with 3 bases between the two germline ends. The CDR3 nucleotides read TGCGCCAGCAGCTTGGACTCAGATACGCAGTATTTT. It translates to CASSLDSDTQYF.

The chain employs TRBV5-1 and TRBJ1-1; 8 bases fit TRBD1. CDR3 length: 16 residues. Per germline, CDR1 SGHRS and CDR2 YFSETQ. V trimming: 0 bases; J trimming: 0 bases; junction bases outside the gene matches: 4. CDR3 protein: CASSLARTGLNTEAFF. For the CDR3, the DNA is TGCGCCAGCAGCTTGGCCCGGACAGGGTTGAACACTGAAGCTTTCTTT. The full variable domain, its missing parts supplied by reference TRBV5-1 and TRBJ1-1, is KAGVTQTPRYLIKTRGQQVTLSCSPISGHRSVSWYQQTPGQGLQFLFEYFSETQRNKGNFPGRFSGRQFSNSRSEMNVSTLELGDSALYLCASSLARTGLNTEAFFGQGTRLTVV.

In DNA form, the CDR3 reads TGTGCCAGCGCCCAGCGGGGGGTCCAAGAGACCCAGTACTTC. Translated: CASAQRGVQETQYF. The chain joins TRBV11-2 to TRBJ2-5; 9 bases map to TRBD2. The germline V gene encodes CDR1 SGHAT and CDR2 FQNNGV. The V segment lost 8 bases and the J segment 1 base; nucleotides outside the gene matches: 5. The CDR3 totals 14 residues.

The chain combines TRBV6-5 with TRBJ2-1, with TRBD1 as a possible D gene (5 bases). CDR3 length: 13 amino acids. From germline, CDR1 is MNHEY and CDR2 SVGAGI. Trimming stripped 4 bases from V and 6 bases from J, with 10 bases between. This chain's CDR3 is CASSSGWSNEQFF. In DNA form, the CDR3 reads TGTGCCAGCAGTTCAGGGTGGTCCAATGAGCAGTTCTTC.

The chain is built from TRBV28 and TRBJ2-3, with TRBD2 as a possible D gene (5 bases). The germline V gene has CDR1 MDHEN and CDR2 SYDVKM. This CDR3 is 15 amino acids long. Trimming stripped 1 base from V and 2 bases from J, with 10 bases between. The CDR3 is CASSLLATPTDTQYF. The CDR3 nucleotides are TGTGCCAGCAGTTTATTAGCGACCCCCACAGATACGCAGTATTTT. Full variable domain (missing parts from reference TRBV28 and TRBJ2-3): DVKVTQSSRYLVKRTGEKVFLECVQDMDHENMFWYRQDPGLGLRLIYFSYDVKMKEKGDIPEGYSVSREKKERFSLILESASTNQTSMYLCASSLLATPTDTQYFGPGTRLTVL.

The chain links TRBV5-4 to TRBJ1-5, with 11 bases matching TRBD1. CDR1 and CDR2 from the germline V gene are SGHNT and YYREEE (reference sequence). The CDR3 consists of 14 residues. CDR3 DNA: TGTGCGTATGGGACAGGGGGTAGCAATCAGCCCCAGCATTTT. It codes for CAYGTGGSNQPQHF.

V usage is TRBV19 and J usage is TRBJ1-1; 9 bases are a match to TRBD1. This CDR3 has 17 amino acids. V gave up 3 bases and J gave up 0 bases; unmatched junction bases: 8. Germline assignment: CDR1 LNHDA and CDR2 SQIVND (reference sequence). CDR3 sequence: CASSIRPGTGLNTEAFF. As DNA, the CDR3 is TGTGCCAGTAGTATCCGCCCCGGGACAGGGTTGAACACTGAAGCTTTCTTT.